These T cell receptor beta chains were read from a single sample in a study of control samples from healthy donors and cancer patients. TCRdb's table, derived via immunoSEQ multiplex PCR, lists solely in-frame clones and lacks some. The repertoire has about 59,000 clones, about 92% of them found once; the top ten carry around 1.7%. Sequenced material: PBMCs. The receptors stem from a middle-aged man with colorectal cancer. Both conserved end residues are part of each CDR3. D genes are given only for firm matches. Clone size is shown for a subset of rows, as once, few, many or a class of expanded clone.

CDR3 DNA	CDR3 protein	D gene	clone size	V gene	J gene
TGTGCCAGCAGCTTACTGGGACAGAACCATGAAGCTTTCTTT	CASSLLGQNHEAFF	TRBD1	.	TRBV7-2	TRBJ1-1
TGTGCCAGCAGTCTTGAACAGGGCTTCACCTACGAGCAGTACTTC	CASSLEQGFTYEQYF	.	.	TRBV6-5	TRBJ2-7
TGTGCCAGCTACGGGACACCGGATCAGCCCCAGCATTTT	CASYGTPDQPQHF	.	.	TRBV6-5	TRBJ1-5
TGTGCCACCTTCCTGGCCGGGGAGCTGTTTTTT	CATFLAGELFF	.	once	TRBV27	TRBJ2-2
TGTGCCAGTCTAAACACGAGAGGAGACACTGAAGCTTTCTTT	CASLNTRGDTEAFF	.	.	TRBV2	TRBJ1-1
TGTGCCAGCAGCAAAGCGCTTTTTGGCAGAAGCTACACCTTC	CASSKALFGRSYTF	.	.	TRBV21-1	TRBJ1-2
TGTGCCAGCAGCGACGCCGTAGATACGCAGTATTTT	CASSDAVDTQYF	.	.	TRBV6-6	TRBJ2-3
TGTGCCACAGGGGGTGAGGGAGATGGCTACACCTTC	CATGGEGDGYTF	.	.	TRBV24-1	TRBJ1-2
TGTGCCAGCAGCCCGGAACAGGGGGTTTACGAGCAGTACTTC	CASSPEQGVYEQYF	TRBD1	.	TRBV5-6	TRBJ2-7
TGTGCCAGCAGCTCAGGGGTTTCGACCGGGGAGCTGTTTTTT	CASSSGVSTGELFF	.	.	TRBV2	TRBJ2-2
TGTGCCAGCAGCCCTCAAGGAGGGACTGAAGCTTTCTTT	CASSPQGGTEAFF	.	few	TRBV7-9	TRBJ1-1
TGTGCTAGTGCCCTACCGGGACCAGGGGTCAGCAATCAGCCCCAGCATTTT	CASALPGPGVSNQPQHF	.	.	TRBV12-5	TRBJ1-5
TGTGCCAGCATGACCCGGACCTCTCGGGGGGAAAAACTGTTTTTT	CASMTRTSRGEKLFF	.	.	TRBV19	TRBJ1-4
TGTGCCACCCAGAGGCAGCCCAATAGCAATCAGCCCCAGCATTTT	CATQRQPNSNQPQHF	.	.	TRBV6-6	TRBJ1-5
TGTGCCAGCAGTTACTCGGACACGGATTTGTCCGGGGAGCTGTTTTTT	CASSYSDTDLSGELFF	.	.	TRBV6-2/TRBV6-3	TRBJ2-2
TGTGCCAGCAGCCCGAGCGGGGGTCTCGAGCAGTACTTC	CASSPSGGLEQYF	TRBD2	.	TRBV7-2	TRBJ2-7
TGTGCCAGCAGTTTAGGTGGGGGGCCGTACGAGCAGTACTTC	CASSLGGGPYEQYF	.	.	TRBV28	TRBJ2-7
TGTGCCACCGGACAGTTCGCTGGAAACACCATATATTTT	CATGQFAGNTIYF	.	.	TRBV6-5	TRBJ1-3
TGTGCCAGCAGCGTAGACGGGGGTTCCAATCAGCCCCAGCATTTT	CASSVDGGSNQPQHF	.	.	TRBV9	TRBJ1-5
TGTGCCAGCAGCCAAACTTGGGGCACTGAAGCTTTCTTT	CASSQTWGTEAFF	.	.	TRBV14	TRBJ1-1
TGCAGCGTTACCCAAACGGCAGGGTGGGGCTACGAGCAGTACTTC	CSVTQTAGWGYEQYF	.	.	TRBV29-1	TRBJ2-7
TGTGCCAGCAGCTTAGACGCGGGGGGACTGAGGGAGCAGTTCTTC	CASSLDAGGLREQFF	TRBD2	.	TRBV5-4	TRBJ2-1
TGTGCCAGCAGCTCCCTCGCCGGGGGGGGCAGGAAGGAAGGCTATGGCTACACCTTC	CASSSLAGGGRKEGYGYTF	.	.	TRBV5-4	TRBJ1-2
TGTGCCAGCAGTGAAACAGGTGGTCAGCCCCAGCATTTT	CASSETGGQPQHF	.	.	TRBV6-4	TRBJ1-5
TGTGCCAGCAGCATCCCGGGATGGGGGATTAATGAGCAGTTCTTC	CASSIPGWGINEQFF	.	.	TRBV11-3	TRBJ2-1
TGTGCCAGCAGCCAAAGAACAGGGGGCGCAGGTAATTCACCCCTCCACTTT	CASSQRTGGAGNSPLHF	TRBD1	.	TRBV13	TRBJ1-6
TGTGCCAGCAGCTGGGGGCCGGGGACCTACGAGCAGTACTTC	CASSWGPGTYEQYF	.	.	TRBV5-6	TRBJ2-7